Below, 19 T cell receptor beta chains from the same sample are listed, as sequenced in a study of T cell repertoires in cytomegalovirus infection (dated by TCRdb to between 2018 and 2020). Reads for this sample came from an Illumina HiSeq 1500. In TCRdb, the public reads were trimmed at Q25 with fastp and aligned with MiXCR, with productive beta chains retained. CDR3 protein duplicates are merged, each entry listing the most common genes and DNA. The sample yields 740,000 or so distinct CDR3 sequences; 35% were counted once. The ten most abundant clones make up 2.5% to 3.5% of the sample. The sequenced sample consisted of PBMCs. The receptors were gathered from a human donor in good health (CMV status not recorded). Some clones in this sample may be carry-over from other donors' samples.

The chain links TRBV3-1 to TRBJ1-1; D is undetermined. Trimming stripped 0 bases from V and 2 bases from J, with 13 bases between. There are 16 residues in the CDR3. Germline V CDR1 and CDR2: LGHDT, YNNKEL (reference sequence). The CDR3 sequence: CASSQDLRGLNTEAFF. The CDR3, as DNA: TGTGCCAGCAGCCAAGACCTCCGAGGGCTAAACACTGAAGCTTTCTTT.

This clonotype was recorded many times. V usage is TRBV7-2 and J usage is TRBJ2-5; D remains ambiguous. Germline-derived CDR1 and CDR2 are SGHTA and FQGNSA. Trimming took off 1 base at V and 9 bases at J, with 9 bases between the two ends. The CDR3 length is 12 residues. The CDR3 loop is CASSLGLGSQYF. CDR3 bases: TGTGCCAGCAGCTTAGGGTTGGGGTCCCAGTACTTC.

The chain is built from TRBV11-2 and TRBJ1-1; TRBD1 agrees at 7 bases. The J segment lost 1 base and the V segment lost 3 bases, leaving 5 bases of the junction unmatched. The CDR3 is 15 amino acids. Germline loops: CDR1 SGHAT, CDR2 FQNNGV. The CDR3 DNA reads TGTGCCAGCAGCTTGGGGACAGAACGGAACACTGAAGCTTTCTTT. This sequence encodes CASSLGTERNTEAFF. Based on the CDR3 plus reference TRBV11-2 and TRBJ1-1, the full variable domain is EAGVAQSPRYKIIEKRQSVAFWCNPISGHATLYWYQQILGQGPKLLIQFQNNGVVDDSQLPKDRFSAERLKGVDSTLKIQPAKLEDSAVYLCASSLGTERNTEAFFGQGTRLTVV.

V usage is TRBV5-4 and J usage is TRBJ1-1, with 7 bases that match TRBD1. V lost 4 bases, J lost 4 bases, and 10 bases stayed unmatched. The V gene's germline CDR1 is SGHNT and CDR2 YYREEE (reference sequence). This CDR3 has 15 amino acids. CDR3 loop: CASSPITGAPTEAFF. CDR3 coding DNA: TGTGCCAGCAGCCCCATTACAGGGGCCCCCACTGAAGCTTTCTTT.

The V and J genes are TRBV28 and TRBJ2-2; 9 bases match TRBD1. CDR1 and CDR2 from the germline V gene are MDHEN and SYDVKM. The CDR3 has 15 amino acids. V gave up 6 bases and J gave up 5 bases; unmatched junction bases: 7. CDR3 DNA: TGTGCCAGCAGCCCCGGGACAGGGTGGACCGGGGAGCTGTTTTTT. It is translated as CASSPGTGWTGELFF.

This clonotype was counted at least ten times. The CDR3 here is CASSFSGAYTEAFF. As DNA, the CDR3 is TGTGCCAGCAGTTTTTCCGGGGCTTACACTGAAGCTTTCTTT. The V and J genes are TRBV12-3 or TRBV12-4 and TRBJ1-1; the D gene is possibly TRBD1 (5 bases). V was shortened by 3 bases and J by 3 bases, with 11 bases between the two germline ends. This CDR3 is built from 14 residues.

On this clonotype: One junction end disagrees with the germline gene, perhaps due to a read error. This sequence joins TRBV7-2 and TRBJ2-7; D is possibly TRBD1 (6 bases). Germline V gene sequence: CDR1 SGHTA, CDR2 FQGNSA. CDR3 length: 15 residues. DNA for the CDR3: TGTGCCAGCACACAGGGAAGGCTGGGTTTTTACGTGCAGTACTTC. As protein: CASTQGRLGFYVQYF. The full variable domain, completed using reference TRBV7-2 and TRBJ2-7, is GAGVSQSPSNKVTEKGKDVELRCDPISGHTALYWYRQSLGQGLEFLIYFQGNSAPDKSGLPSDRFSAERTGGSVSTLTIQRTQQEDSAVYLCASTQGRLGFYVQYFGPGTRLTVT.

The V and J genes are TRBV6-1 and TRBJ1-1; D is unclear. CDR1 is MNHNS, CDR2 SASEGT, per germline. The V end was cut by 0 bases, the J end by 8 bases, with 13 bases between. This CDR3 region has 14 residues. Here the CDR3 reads CASSEAWPTGEAFF. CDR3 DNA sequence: TGTGCCAGCAGTGAAGCCTGGCCAACCGGGGAAGCTTTCTTT.

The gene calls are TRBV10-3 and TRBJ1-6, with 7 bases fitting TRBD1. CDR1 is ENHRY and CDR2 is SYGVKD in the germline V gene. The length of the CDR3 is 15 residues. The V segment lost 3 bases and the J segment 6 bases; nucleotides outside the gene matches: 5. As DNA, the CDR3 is TGTGCCATCAGTGAAGGGGGCGCGGGTAATTCACCCCTCCACTTT. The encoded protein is CAISEGGAGNSPLHF.

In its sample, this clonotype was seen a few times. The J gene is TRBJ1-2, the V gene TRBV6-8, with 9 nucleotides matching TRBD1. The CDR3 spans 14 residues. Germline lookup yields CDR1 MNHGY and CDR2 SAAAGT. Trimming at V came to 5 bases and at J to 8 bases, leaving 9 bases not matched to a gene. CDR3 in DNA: TGTGCCAGCAGTGTCACAGGGGGCGCGAGGGGCTACACCTTC. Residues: CASSVTGGARGYTF.

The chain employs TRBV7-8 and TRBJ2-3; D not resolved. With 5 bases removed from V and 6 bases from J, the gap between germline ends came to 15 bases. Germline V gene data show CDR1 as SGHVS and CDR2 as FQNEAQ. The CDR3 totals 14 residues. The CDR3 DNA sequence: TGTGCCAGCAGCGTCGATTCGGAAGTCGATACGCAGTATTTT. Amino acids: CASSVDSEVDTQYF.

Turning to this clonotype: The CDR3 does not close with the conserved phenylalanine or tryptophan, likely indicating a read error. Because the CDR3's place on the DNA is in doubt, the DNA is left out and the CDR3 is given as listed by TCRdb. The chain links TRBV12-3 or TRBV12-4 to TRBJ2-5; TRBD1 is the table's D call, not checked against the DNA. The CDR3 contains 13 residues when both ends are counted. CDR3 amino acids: CASSLNRGETPYC.

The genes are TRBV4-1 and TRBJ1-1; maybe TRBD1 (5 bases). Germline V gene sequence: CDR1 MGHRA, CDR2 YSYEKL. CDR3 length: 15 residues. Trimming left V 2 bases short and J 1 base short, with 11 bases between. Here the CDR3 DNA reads TGCGCCAGCAGCCAAATAGGGGCGGAGAACACTGAAGCTTTCTTT. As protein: CASSQIGAENTEAFF.

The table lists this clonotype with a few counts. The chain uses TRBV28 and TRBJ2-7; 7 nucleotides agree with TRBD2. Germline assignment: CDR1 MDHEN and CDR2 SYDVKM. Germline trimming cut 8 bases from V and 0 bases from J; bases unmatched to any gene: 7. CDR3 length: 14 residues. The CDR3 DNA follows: TGTGCCAGCCAGCCGCGGGGGAGCTCCTACGAGCAGTACTTC. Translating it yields CASQPRGSSYEQYF.

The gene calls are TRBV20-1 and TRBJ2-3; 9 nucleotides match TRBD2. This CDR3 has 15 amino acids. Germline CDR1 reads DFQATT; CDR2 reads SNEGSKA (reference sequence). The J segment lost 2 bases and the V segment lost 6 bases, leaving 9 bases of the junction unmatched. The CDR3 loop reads CSALGVAGVTDTQYF. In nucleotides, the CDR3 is TGCAGTGCCCTCGGGGTAGCGGGGGTCACAGATACGCAGTATTTT.

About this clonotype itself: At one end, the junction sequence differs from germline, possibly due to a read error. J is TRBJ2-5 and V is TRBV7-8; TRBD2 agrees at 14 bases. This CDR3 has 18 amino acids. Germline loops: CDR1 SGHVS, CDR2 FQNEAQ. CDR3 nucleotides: TGTGCCAGCATCGACGGGACTAGCGGGGGCCTTTGGCAAGATACCCAGTACTTC. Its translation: CASIDGTSGGLWQDTQYF.

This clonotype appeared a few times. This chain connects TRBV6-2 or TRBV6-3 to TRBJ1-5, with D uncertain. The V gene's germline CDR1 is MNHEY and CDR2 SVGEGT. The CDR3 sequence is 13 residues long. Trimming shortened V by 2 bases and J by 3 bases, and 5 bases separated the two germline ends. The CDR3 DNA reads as TGTGCCAGCAGTTACAGGACCAATCAGCCCCAGCATTTT. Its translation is CASSYRTNQPQHF.

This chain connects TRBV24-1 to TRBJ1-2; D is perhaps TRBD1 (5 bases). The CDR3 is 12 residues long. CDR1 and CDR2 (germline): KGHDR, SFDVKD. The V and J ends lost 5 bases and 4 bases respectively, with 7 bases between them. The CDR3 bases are TGTGCCACCAGTGCTGACAGCTATGGCTACACCTTC. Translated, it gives CATSADSYGYTF.

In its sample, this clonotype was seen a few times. CDR3 amino acids: CSVEGMDRPYGYTF. In DNA, the CDR3 is TGCAGCGTTGAAGGAATGGACAGGCCCTATGGCTACACCTTC. The chain carries TRBV29-1 and TRBJ1-2, with 7 bases identical to TRBD1. With V trimmed by 1 base and J by 4 bases, 6 bases remained unmatched. Per germline, CDR1 SQVTM and CDR2 ANQGSEA. This CDR3 spans 14 amino acids.